Presented here are 24 T cell receptor beta chains from one specimen sequenced in a study of shared clonotypes between healthy human individuals. Produced via immunoSEQ multiplex PCR; TCRdb's table is partial and in-frame only. The table includes millions of clones, 95% detected once. Sequencing used naive CD4+ T cells sorted from blood. Described subset: CD45RA+ positively selected. Receptors originate from a man aged 18 to 35 in good health.

The chain carries TRBV7-9 and TRBJ1-6, with D possibly being TRBD1 (5 bases). In germline, CDR1 is SEHNR, CDR2 FQNEAQ (reference sequence). Trimming left V 4 bases short and J 7 bases short, with 14 bases between. The CDR3 sequence is 15 residues long. CDR3: CASSSKGFGNSPLHF. The CDR3 DNA follows: TGTGCCAGCAGCTCGAAGGGGTTTGGGAATTCACCCCTCCACTTT.

The chain joins TRBV28 to TRBJ2-4; 7 bases are a match to TRBD2. Germline V CDR1 and CDR2: MDHEN, SYDVKM. The CDR3 has 19 amino acids. V was pared by 2 bases and J by 0 bases, with 13 bases of the junction left unmatched. The DNA of the CDR3 is TGTGCCAGCAGTTTAAGGATGCGCGGGGGATCCTTAGCCAAAAACATTCAGTACTTC. Translating it yields CASSLRMRGGSLAKNIQYF.

The chain joins TRBV18 to TRBJ1-2; D call uncertain. The V end lost 6 bases, the J end lost 6 bases, and 17 bases lay between the germline ends. Germline V gene lookup returns CDR1 KGHSH and CDR2 LQKENI. The CDR3 loop spans 14 amino acids. The DNA of the CDR3 is TGTGCCAGCTCTCCCTTTTCGACGGCTGATGGCTACACCTTC. Translating gives CASSPFSTADGYTF.

V usage is TRBV4-3 and J usage is TRBJ2-3, with 10 bases matching TRBD2. CDR1 and CDR2 from the germline V gene are LGHNA and YSLEER. V gave up 0 bases and J gave up 1 base; unmatched junction bases: 1. The CDR3 is 16 residues long. The CDR3 DNA is TGCGCCAGCAGCCAAGACGGGACTAGCGGCACAGATACGCAGTATTTT. This codes for CASSQDGTSGTDTQYF.

The chain carries TRBV11-2 and TRBJ2-3; 7 bases line up with TRBD2. The CDR3 contains 15 residues. CDR1 SGHAT and CDR2 FQNNGV come from the germline V gene. V dropped 4 bases and J dropped 1; count of bases not matched to a gene: 5. In DNA form, the CDR3 reads TGTGCCAGCAGCTCCCAGGCGGGGGGCACAGATACGCAGTATTTT. Its translation: CASSSQAGGTDTQYF.

The chain uses TRBV5-4 and TRBJ2-5, with D possibly being TRBD1 (5 bases). V gave up 4 bases and J gave up 3 bases, with 10 bases separating them. Germline V CDR1 and CDR2: SGHNT, YYREEE (reference sequence). The CDR3 totals 13 residues. The CDR3 DNA follows: TGTGCCAGCAGCCACCAGACAGAAGAGACCCAGTACTTC. As protein: CASSHQTEETQYF.

This chain uses TRBV30 with TRBJ1-5; perhaps TRBD1 as D (5 bases). V was pared by 1 base and J by 3 bases, with 13 bases between. Germline CDR1 reads GTSNPN; CDR2 reads SVGIG (reference sequence). This CDR3 is 15 amino acids long. CDR3: CAWSGGLGNNQPQHF. The CDR3 DNA follows: TGTGCCTGGAGTGGGGGGTTAGGAAACAATCAGCCCCAGCATTTT.

The V and J genes are TRBV7-9 and TRBJ1-1; 7 bases fit TRBD1. The V gene's germline CDR1 is SEHNR and CDR2 FQNEAQ (reference sequence). J was trimmed by 7 bases and V by 5 bases; bases with no gene match: 7. This CDR3 contains 13 residues. As DNA, the CDR3 is TGTGCCAGCAGCCCGCTGACAGGGCATGAAGCTTTCTTT. It yields the protein CASSPLTGHEAFF.

The rearrangement joins TRBV30 to TRBJ1-3; D uncertain. This CDR3 has 13 residues. Looked up from germline, CDR1 is GTSNPN and CDR2 is SVGIG (reference sequence). The ends were cut back, 2 bases at V and 0 bases at J, with 5 bases in the middle. The CDR3 DNA is TGTGCCTGGAGTATAGACTCTGGAAACACCATATATTTT. This translates into CAWSIDSGNTIYF. The full variable domain, completed using reference TRBV30 and TRBJ1-3, is SQTIHQWPATLVQPVGSPLSLECTVEGTSNPNLYWYRQAAGRGLQLLFYSVGIGQISSEVPQNLSASRPQDRQFILSSKKLLLSDSGFYLCAWSIDSGNTIYFGEGSWLTVV.

A remark on this clone: This sample includes further DNA sequences coding for the same CDR3. The chain couples TRBV20-1 to TRBJ2-7; D is unclear. CDR1 and CDR2 (germline): DFQATT, SNEGSKA (reference sequence). V was trimmed by 5 bases and J by 6 bases, leaving 11 bases between them. The CDR3 loop spans 11 amino acids. CDR3 nucleotides: TGCAGTGCTCCCGACCCCCCCGAGCAGTACTTC. Protein sequence: CSAPDPPEQYF.

V usage is TRBV6-5 and J usage is TRBJ2-1; 9 nucleotides line up with TRBD2. V dropped 6 bases and J dropped 6; count of bases not matched to a gene: 12. The V gene's germline CDR1 is MNHEY and CDR2 SVGAGI. The length of the CDR3 is 16 residues. The CDR3 sequence: CASSYPGSGSGNEQFF. The CDR3 DNA is TGTGCCAGCAGCTACCCGGGTAGCGGGAGTGGCAATGAGCAGTTCTTC.

V and J are TRBV30 and TRBJ2-5, with TRBD2 matching over 10 bases. Unmatched junction bases numbered 4, after V lost 1 base and J lost 5 bases. CDR3 length equals 14 residues. Germline V CDR1 and CDR2: GTSNPN, SVGIG (reference sequence). As DNA, the CDR3 is TGTGCCTGGAGTGCAGGGACTAGCGTTGAGACCCAGTACTTC. Protein: CAWSAGTSVETQYF.

This chain joins TRBV5-1 and TRBJ2-7; D gene uncertain. V lost 1 base and J 1 base, leaving 9 bases between the germline ends. Per germline, CDR1 SGHRS and CDR2 YFSETQ. This CDR3 is 14 amino acids long. Here the CDR3 reads CASSLPANSYEQYF. Here the CDR3 DNA reads TGCGCCAGCAGCTTGCCGGCAAATTCCTACGAGCAGTACTTC.

The chain uses TRBV10-3 and TRBJ2-3, with 12 bases lining up with TRBD2. Germline-derived CDR1 and CDR2 are ENHRY and SYGVKD. This CDR3 has 17 amino acids. V trimming: 2 bases; J trimming: 6 bases; junction bases outside the gene matches: 9. CDR3 residues: CAISEGLLAGGHDTQYF. The CDR3 bases are TGTGCCATCAGTGAGGGTTTGCTAGCGGGGGGGCACGATACGCAGTATTTT.

V and J are TRBV5-1 and TRBJ2-7; D gene unclear. V shed 0 bases and J shed 6 bases, with 13 bases lying between them. Germline values: CDR1 SGHRS, CDR2 YFSETQ. The length of the CDR3 is 14 residues. The CDR3, as DNA: TGCGCCAGCAGCTTGGCCGTAAACCTGGCCGAGCAGTACTTC. Translated: CASSLAVNLAEQYF.

The V call is TRBV27, the J call TRBJ1-5; D may be TRBD1 (5 bases). With 5 bases removed from V and 5 bases from J, the gap between germline ends came to 16 bases. The CDR3 runs 15 residues. Per germline, CDR1 MNHEY and CDR2 SMNVEV (reference sequence). CDR3 in DNA: TGTGCCAGCAGTCCCCGGCAGGGTAGTTATCAGCCCCAGCATTTT. Its protein product is CASSPRQGSYQPQHF.

The chain recombines TRBV11-2 with TRBJ2-1; D call uncertain. CDR1 is SGHAT, CDR2 FQNNGV, per germline. This CDR3 has 11 residues. The ends were cut back, 5 bases at V and 7 bases at J, with 6 bases in the middle. The CDR3 coding sequence is TGTGCCAGCAGCACGTTTAATGAGCAGTTCTTC. It yields the protein CASSTFNEQFF.

The rearrangement joins TRBV5-1 to TRBJ1-2, with D tentatively TRBD1 (5 bases). The V end lost 4 bases, the J end lost 8 bases, and 12 bases lay between the germline ends. The CDR3 sequence is 12 residues long. Germline V gives CDR1 SGHRS, CDR2 YFSETQ. The CDR3 DNA reads TGCGCCAGCAGCCGGGACGTCGGAGGCTACACCTTC. Its protein is CASSRDVGGYTF.

This chain links TRBV30 with TRBJ1-3; TRBD1 agrees at 8 bases. With V trimmed by 3 bases and J by 9 bases, 7 bases remained unmatched. CDR1 is GTSNPN and CDR2 is SVGIG in the germline V gene (reference sequence). The CDR3 has 13 amino acids. CDR3 sequence: CAWSADRVGTIYF. The DNA of the CDR3 is TGTGCCTGGAGCGCGGACAGGGTTGGCACCATATATTTT.

The chain combines TRBV6-1 with TRBJ1-5; D may be TRBD1 (5 bases). Trimming left V 6 bases short and J 5 bases short, with 14 bases between. The V gene's germline CDR1 is MNHNS and CDR2 SASEGT. This CDR3 is built from 14 residues. The CDR3: CASSPQRGDQPQHF. Written as DNA, the CDR3 is TGTGCCAGCAGCCCGCAAAGAGGGGATCAGCCCCAGCATTTT.

This chain links TRBV11-2 with TRBJ2-1; D is perhaps TRBD2 (5 bases). The CDR3 has 15 amino acids. V was shortened by 3 bases and J by 1 base, with 10 bases between the two germline ends. The germline CDR1 and CDR2 sequences are SGHAT and FQNNGV. As DNA, the CDR3 is TGTGCCAGCAGCTTGTCCCGACTATCCTACAATGAGCAGTTCTTC. Translated: CASSLSRLSYNEQFF.

The V and J genes are TRBV7-8 and TRBJ1-2, with no clear D. This CDR3 has 17 amino acids. Between the trimmed V and J ends, which lost 1 base and 0 bases, there was a span of 15 bases. Per the germline V gene, CDR1 is SGHVS and CDR2 is FQNEAQ. CDR3 amino acids: CASSLVGVLGPNYGYTF. The CDR3 DNA reads TGTGCCAGCAGCTTAGTTGGGGTGCTAGGACCTAACTATGGCTACACCTTC.

This clone has ten or more counts. The V call is TRBV5-6, the J call TRBJ2-7; 9 bases match TRBD1. Trimming took 4 bases from V and 7 from J; bases not matched to a gene: 9. The CDR3 is 14 amino acids. Germline V gene data show CDR1 as SGHDT and CDR2 as YYEEEE. CDR3 nucleotide sequence: TGTGCCAGCAGCAAAACAGGGGGCAAGGGAGAGCAGTACTTC. Protein sequence: CASSKTGGKGEQYF.

Remarks on this clone: Germline and junction disagree at one end, which may indicate a read error. The V and J genes are TRBV7-7 and TRBJ1-1; D not certain. Germline V gene lookup returns CDR1 SSHAT and CDR2 FNYEAQ (reference sequence). The CDR3 extends over 14 amino acids. CDR3 nucleotides: TGTGCTAGCAGTCCGCTAACCATGAACACTGAAGCTTTCTTT. It yields the protein CASSPLTMNTEAFF.